The subject of this entry is one TCR beta chain. Its antigen is unknown. One base away there is no much larger clone; base qualities are not given. TCRbeta CDR3 regions were amplified from genomic DNA using the immunoSEQ Assay, a bias-controlled multiplex PCR. The authors' analysis ran thus. The number of nucleated cells in each sample was estimated by amplification of reference gene primers within the assay. To quantify the absolute abundance of each unique TCRbeta CDR3 rearrangement, sequence reads were collapsed and filtered. For each sample, productive Simpson clonality was calculated by taking the square root of Simpson's diversity index across productive rearrangements. TCRdb holds this immuneACCESS table with in-frame rearrangements only. Some clones are missing; in checked studies, unresolved V genes explain under half, and the rest has no known cause. D and trimming were read from the DNA, whereas the V and J calls and clone size are those reported in that table. The table for this sample lists roughly 100,000 clones; about 90% of them were counted only once. Roughly 4.2% of the sample is in the top ten clones.

Relative to germline, V is 3 bases shorter and J is 2 bases shorter, with 6 bases between their ends. The CDR3, cysteine through phenylalanine, is 13 amino acids long. Only the CDR3 DNA is retained, 39 bases long and in frame from the first base. The germline V gene provides CDR1 SNHLY and CDR2 FYNNEI. The entry originates in a study of blood T cell repertoires in COVID-19 (dated by TCRdb to about 2020). For context, the study as a whole: The collaborator samples originated in the United States, Italy and Spain and spanned the acute and convalescent phases of COVID-19. The prospective study material was composed of cDNA or gDNA derived from T cells, B-cell-depleted T cells, or PBMCs. Subjects who had been exposed to COVID-19, were actively infected with it, or had recovered from it provided the deeply sampled blood TCRbeta repertoires that made up the dataset. The repertoires were made available in a free public database intended to serve as a resource for research on the immune response to SARS-CoV-2. The samples were drawn from two sources: the first 160 participants of the ongoing ImmuneRACE study, and 1,200 or so subjects contributed by 6 global collaborators. Sample metadata almost always included a de-identified subject ID, COVID-19 status, age in years and sex. HLA class I and class II types, where available, came from metadata supplied by the sample provider rather than from assay-based typing. Paper-wide results and their limitations: How much clinical and demographic metadata was included differed by source and by participant, and the metadata was provided uncurated.

At one collaborating source in Seattle, patients were enrolled during active infection and were followed longitudinally through the course of disease. The collaborating institutions used their own protocols to collect whole blood in K2EDTA tubes. For TCRbeta analysis, collaborators shipped samples in one of three forms: frozen whole blood, isolated PBMCs, or DNA extracted from either of those sample types. Rearrangement joined TRBV2 to TRBJ2-3; too little of a D gene remains to name it. The receptor was isolated from a human donor with COVID-19, enrolled during active disease. The donor label of this sample is uncertain. Material: peripheral blood. The nucleotide sequence is TGTGCCAGCAGTGACCCTTTCACAGATACGCAGTATTTT. It encodes CASSDPFTDTQYF.